The source of this TCR beta chain is a study of naive and memory T cell subsets. Overall study results and limits: More TCRs at tuberculin sites were read as hypersensitivity T cell infiltration. Far more TCRs reportedly came from tuberculin skin test site biopsies.

This clonotype counts as medium-sized. The target antigen is unknown. Ligated cDNA underwent four rounds of PCR with nested alpha and beta constant region primers and SP2. Blood and skin TCR RNA was reverse transcribed with alpha and beta constant primers. TCRdb re-called the UMI-ligation and nested PCR reads with MiXCR, one entry per CDR3 protein. This repertoire shows more than 13,000 distinct CDR3 sequences, about 5% found once; its top ten account for approximately 8%. This CDR3 region has 14 residues. Per the germline V gene, CDR1 is LGHDT and CDR2 is YNNKEL (reference sequence). V was cut by 2 bases and J by 4 bases, with 10 bases left in between. Treatment described: skin biopsy from PPD injection site in Mantoux-positive individual. TCR cDNA received a 3' ligated oligonucleotide that carried a UMI. Skin biopsies came from PPD injection sites in Mantoux-positive individuals.

V is TRBV3-1 and J is TRBJ2-3, with a weak D call TRBD2 (5 bases). Sequenced here: skin, sampled from a tuberculin skin test site. The source of this sequence is an adult in good health. The CDR3 nucleotides read TGTGCCAGCAGCCAAACAGCTAGCCCAGATACGCAGTATTTT. Protein: CASSQTASPDTQYF.